This is a list of T cell receptor beta chains from one sample in a study of blood T cell repertoires in COVID-19. The protocol was immunoSEQ multiplex PCR, while the TCRdb copy is restricted to in-frame clones and leaves out a portion. Here the sample spans about 240,000 clones, about 80% being singletons. Sequences were obtained from peripheral blood. These receptors were obtained from a woman older than 75 with acute or convalescent COVID-19. CDR3s include the opening cysteine and the closing phenylalanine or tryptophan. Each record gives: D gene, clone size, J gene, V gene, CDR3 protein, CDR3 DNA. A D gene is named only where the DNA matches it firmly. The size of a clone is reported for some rows only, either as once, few or many, or as a class for expanded clones.

>.|few|TRBJ2-7|TRBV5-1
CASSLGGAAEQYF
TGCGCCAGCAGCCTCGGAGGCGCCGCGGAGCAGTACTTC
>TRBD1|few|TRBJ2-5|TRBV5-1
CASSFTGGQGYVTQYF
TGCGCCAGCAGCTTTACCGGCGGACAGGGCTACGTGACCCAGTACTTC
>.|.|TRBJ2-3|TRBV3-1/TRBV3-2
CASRYRGTDTQYF
TGTGCCAGCAGGTACCGGGGCACAGATACGCAGTATTTT
>.|.|TRBJ1-3|TRBV9
CASSVEQGSGNTIYF
TGTGCCAGCAGCGTAGAACAGGGATCTGGAAACACCATATATTTT
>.|.|TRBJ1-5|TRBV3-1/TRBV3-2
CASSQDGYQPQHF
TGTGCCAGCAGCCAAGACGGGTATCAGCCCCAGCATTTT
>TRBD1|once|TRBJ1-2|TRBV5-1
CASSFTGELSGGYTF
TGCGCCAGCAGCTTCACAGGGGAGTTGTCGGGGGGCTACACCTTC
>TRBD1|.|TRBJ1-1|TRBV20-1
CSASHVPGQGAGTEAFF
TGCAGTGCTAGTCACGTCCCGGGACAGGGGGCAGGCACTGAAGCTTTCTTT
>.|.|TRBJ2-5|TRBV7-9
CASSWVSDRETQYF
TGTGCCAGCAGCTGGGTTAGCGATAGGGAGACCCAGTACTTC
>.|.|TRBJ1-4|TRBV21-1
CASSKSLFFLTGMREKLFF
TGTGCCAGCAGCAAATCCCTTTTTTTTCTGACAGGGATGAGGGAAAAACTGTTTTTT
>TRBD2|.|TRBJ2-5|TRBV12-3/TRBV12-4
CASSSRGGETQYF
TGTGCCAGCAGTTCCCGGGGGGGCGAGACCCAGTACTTC
>TRBD1|.|TRBJ1-1|TRBV28
CASSSPDRAFKAFF
TGTGCCAGCAGTTCCCCAGACAGGGCGTTTAAAGCTTTCTTT
>TRBD2|.|TRBJ2-5|TRBV15
CATSRGVAGLQETQYF
TGTGCCACCAGCCGAGGGGTAGCGGGCCTCCAAGAGACCCAGTACTTC
>TRBD1|.|TRBJ1-5|TRBV4-1
CASSQDMGQGAYSNQPQHF
TGCGCCAGCAGCCAAGATATGGGACAGGGGGCCTATAGCAATCAGCCCCAGCATTTT
>.|.|TRBJ1-2|TRBV7-8
CASSLERGQLDGYTF
TGTGCCAGCAGCTTAGAGCGGGGGCAACTAGATGGCTACACCTTC
>.|.|TRBJ1-1|TRBV20-1
CSASPGTEAFF
TGCAGTGCTAGCCCCGGGACTGAAGCTTTCTTT
>TRBD1|.|TRBJ1-6|TRBV2
CASSSTGGPNSPLHF
TGTGCCAGCAGCTCCACAGGGGGCCCTAATTCACCCCTCCACTTT
>TRBD2|.|TRBJ2-5|TRBV5-4
CASSLEGTSKETQYF
TGTGCCAGCAGCTTGGAGGGGACTAGCAAAGAGACCCAGTACTTC
>.|.|TRBJ2-4|TRBV5-6
CASSLVDGLAKNIQYF
TGTGCCAGCAGCTTGGTCGACGGGTTAGCCAAAAACATTCAGTACTTC
>.|.|TRBJ1-4|TRBV9
CASSATLSGEKLFF
TGTGCCAGCAGCGCGACACTCTCAGGAGAAAAACTGTTTTTT
>.|.|TRBJ2-5|TRBV6-5
CASSPTWGPGETQYF
TGTGCCAGCAGCCCAACGTGGGGGCCGGGGGAGACCCAGTACTTC
>.|.|TRBJ1-6|TRBV15
CATSRDQTDSPLHF
TGTGCCACCAGCAGAGACCAGACAGATTCACCCCTCCACTTT
>.|.|TRBJ1-2|TRBV7-2
CASSLRVTSFNYGYTF
TGTGCCAGCAGCTTACGAGTTACGAGTTTTAACTATGGCTACACCTTC
>.|.|TRBJ1-4|TRBV5-6
CASSLAGQGREKLFF
TGTGCCAGCAGCTTGGCCGGGCAGGGCCGGGAAAAACTGTTTTTT
>TRBD1|once|TRBJ1-1|TRBV7-9
CASSYHRGGNTEAFF
TGTGCCAGCAGCTACCACAGGGGGGGAAACACTGAAGCTTTCTTT
>.|.|TRBJ1-2|TRBV7-2
CASSPRTPVSGWDYGYTF
TGTGCCAGCAGCCCCCGGACCCCGGTCTCAGGGTGGGACTATGGCTACACCTTC
>TRBD1|.|TRBJ1-2|TRBV19
CASSMSLDRTNYGYTF
TGTGCCAGTAGTATGAGTTTGGACAGGACTAACTATGGCTACACCTTC
>.|.|TRBJ2-7|TRBV18
CASSQETGPYEQYF
TGTGCCAGCTCACAAGAGACAGGTCCCTACGAGCAGTACTTC
>TRBD1|.|TRBJ1-1|TRBV10-3
CAISPTGNHDTEAFF
TGTGCCATCAGCCCGACAGGGAATCATGACACTGAAGCTTTCTTT
>.|.|TRBJ1-5|TRBV19
CASSTGPTGQPQHF
TGTGCCAGTAGTACTGGGCCTACAGGACAGCCCCAGCATTTT
>.|.|TRBJ1-4|TRBV30
CAWSVLPGGEKLFF
TGTGCCTGGAGTGTACTTCCCGGAGGCGAAAAACTGTTTTTT
>.|once|TRBJ1-6|TRBV5-6
CASSTRRVMTSPLHF
TGTGCCAGCAGCACAAGACGGGTAATGACTTCACCCCTCCACTTT
>.|.|TRBJ2-7|TRBV28
CASTSTGMVPSSYEQYF
TGTGCCAGCACTTCCACTGGTATGGTACCGAGCTCCTACGAGCAGTACTTC
>.|.|TRBJ1-2|TRBV6-5
CASSYRGGYTF
TGTGCCAGCAGTTACCGGGGTGGCTACACCTTC
>TRBD1|.|TRBJ2-5|TRBV5-4
CASSTGQGHQETQYF
TGTGCCAGCAGCACGGGACAGGGACACCAAGAGACCCAGTACTTC
>.|.|TRBJ2-7|TRBV6-6
CASTDSDGAYEQYF
TGTGCCAGCACCGACAGTGACGGCGCCTACGAGCAGTACTTC
>.|once|TRBJ2-5|TRBV3-1/TRBV3-2
CASSHEETQYF
TGTGCCAGCAGCCACGAAGAGACCCAGTACTTC
>.|.|TRBJ2-5|TRBV7-6
CASSPLGGTGAQYF
TGTGCCAGCAGCCCCCTGGGGGGAACCGGGGCCCAGTACTTC
>TRBD1|.|TRBJ2-7|TRBV27
CASSSQDRFFYEQYF
TGTGCCAGCAGTTCGCAGGACAGGTTTTTCTACGAGCAGTACTTC
>TRBD1|.|TRBJ1-1|TRBV7-8
CASSPRDRGDTEAFF
TGTGCCAGCAGCCCCCGGGACAGGGGGGACACTGAAGCTTTCTTT
>TRBD1|.|TRBJ1-6|TRBV6-6
CASGDGQGRSPLHF
TGTGCCAGCGGAGATGGACAGGGCAGGTCACCCCTCCACTTT
>TRBD2|.|TRBJ2-3|TRBV12-5
CASGRLRGGTDTQYF
TGTGCTAGTGGTCGTCTTCGGGGGGGCACAGATACGCAGTATTTT